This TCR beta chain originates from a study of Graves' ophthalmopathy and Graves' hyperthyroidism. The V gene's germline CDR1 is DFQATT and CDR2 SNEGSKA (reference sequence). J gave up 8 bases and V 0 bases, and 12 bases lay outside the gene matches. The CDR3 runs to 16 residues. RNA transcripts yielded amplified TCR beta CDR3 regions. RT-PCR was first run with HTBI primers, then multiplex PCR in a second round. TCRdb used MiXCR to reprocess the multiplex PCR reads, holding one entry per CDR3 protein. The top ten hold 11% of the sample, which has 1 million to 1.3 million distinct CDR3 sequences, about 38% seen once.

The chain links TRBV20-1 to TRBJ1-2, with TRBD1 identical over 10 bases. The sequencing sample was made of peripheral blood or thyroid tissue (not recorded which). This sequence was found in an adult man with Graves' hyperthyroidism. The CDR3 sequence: CSARETGGLEIRGYTF. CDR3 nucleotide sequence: TGCAGTGCTAGAGAGACAGGGGGCTTAGAAATTAGGGGCTACACCTTC.